The 14 T cell receptor beta chains in this list originate from one sample, sequenced in a study of vaccination effects on CD4 cells after COVID-19. The antigens for these receptors are not known. TCRdb keeps only in-frame clones here, not all; method: immunoSEQ multiplex PCR. The top ten clones hold about 4% of a sample with 30,000 or so clones, 70% of them seen once. Upon completion of around ten days in culture, CD4+ T cells were isolated. This specimen was CD4+ T cells from PBMCs cultured without peptide, taken before COVID-19 vaccination. The source of these receptors is a human donor who received a COVID-19 vaccine.

The genes are TRBV10-3 and TRBJ1-2, with D possibly TRBD1 on 6 matching bases. CDR1 is ENHRY and CDR2 is SYGVKD in the germline V gene. The length of the CDR3 is 14 residues. V gave up 3 bases and J gave up 4 bases, with 12 bases separating them. CDR3 sequence: CAISEPDSSYGYTF. CDR3 bases: TGTGCCATCAGTGAACCGGACAGCTCCTATGGCTACACCTTC.

V and J are TRBV20-1 and TRBJ2-7; D gene uncertain. Looked up from germline, CDR1 is DFQATT and CDR2 is SNEGSKA (reference sequence). The V end lost 3 bases, the J end lost 3 bases, and 6 bases lay between the germline ends. The CDR3 contains 11 residues. The chain's CDR3 is CSARTYYEQYF. The CDR3 region has the DNA TGCAGTGCTAGGACTTACTACGAGCAGTACTTC.

The chain is built from TRBV5-1 and TRBJ1-1; 7 positions match TRBD1. The V gene end was trimmed by 4 bases and the J gene end by 1 base; junction bases not matched to a gene: 4. The CDR3 has 14 residues. Per the germline V gene, CDR1 is SGHRS and CDR2 is YFSETQ. This CDR3 reads CASSKQGGNTEAFF. The DNA for the CDR3 is TGCGCCAGCAGCAAGCAGGGGGGGAACACTGAAGCTTTCTTT.

The chain carries TRBV5-1 and TRBJ2-3; D call uncertain. Germline V gives CDR1 SGHRS, CDR2 YFSETQ. This CDR3 spans 15 amino acids. Trimming took off 1 base at V and 0 bases at J, with 9 bases between the two ends. DNA of the CDR3: TGCGCCAGCAGCTTGTTGAGCGCGAGCACAGATACGCAGTATTTT. The encoded protein is CASSLLSASTDTQYF.

V is TRBV11-3 and J is TRBJ2-1, with 9 positions matching TRBD2. The germline V gene encodes CDR1 SGHNT and CDR2 YENEEA. V was clipped by 6 bases and J by 15 bases; unmatched bases: 12. The CDR3 has 13 amino acids. As DNA, the CDR3 is TGTGCCAGCAGGAGAACGTTAGCGGGAGATATGTTCTTC. Amino acid sequence: CASRRTLAGDMFF.

The chain has TRBV6-5 and TRBJ2-3; D perhaps matches TRBD2 (6 bases). The CDR3 covers 13 residues. Germline values: CDR1 MNHEY, CDR2 SVGAGI. V was trimmed by 7 bases and J by 4 bases, leaving 12 bases between them. The chain's CDR3 is CASTFGEADTQYF. Written as DNA, the CDR3 is TGTGCCAGCACCTTTGGGGAGGCAGATACGCAGTATTTT.

The chain has TRBV5-1 and TRBJ2-1; D remains unclear. Between the trimmed V and J ends, which lost 2 bases and 8 bases, there was a span of 11 bases. This CDR3 spans 13 amino acids. Germline-derived CDR1 and CDR2 are SGHRS and YFSETQ. As DNA, the CDR3 is TGCGCCAGCAGCTTCTTTGTGGGCGATGAGCAGTTCTTC. Residues: CASSFFVGDEQFF.

The chain joins TRBV30 to TRBJ1-1; 11 positions match TRBD1. V lost 7 bases to trimming and J lost 5 bases; unmatched junction nucleotides: 6. The CDR3 is made up of 13 amino acids. Looked up from germline, CDR1 is GTSNPN and CDR2 is SVGIG (reference sequence). For the CDR3, the DNA is TGTGCCTCCCCGGGACAGGGGGGGACTGAAGCTTTCTTT. Translating it yields CASPGQGGTEAFF.

V gene TRBV6-5 combines with J gene TRBJ2-7; maybe TRBD1 (6 bases). Trimming cost V 8 bases and J 2 bases, with 13 bases left between them. The CDR3 extends over 13 amino acids. Germline lookup yields CDR1 MNHEY and CDR2 SVGAGI. In nucleotides, the CDR3 is TGTGCCAGCTCCCAGGGGCCAACCTACGAGCAGTACTTC. It encodes CASSQGPTYEQYF.

The V call is TRBV2, the J call TRBJ2-4; 9 bases align to TRBD1. The germline gives CDR1 SNHLY, CDR2 FYNNEI. The ends lost 3 bases at V and 9 bases at J; junction bases unmatched: 0. The CDR3 loop spans 12 amino acids. The CDR3 protein is CASSETGGIQYF. The CDR3 DNA reads as TGTGCCAGCAGTGAGACAGGGGGCATTCAGTACTTC.

The chain couples TRBV6-4 to TRBJ2-5, with TRBD1 as a possible D gene (9 bases). CDR1 is MRHNA and CDR2 is SNTAGT in the germline V gene. Trimming cost V 7 bases and J 0 bases, with 15 bases left between them. There are 15 residues in the CDR3. CDR3 coding DNA: TGTGCCAGCACGGGGGGGGACAGGGACCAAGAGACCCAGTACTTC. Residues: CASTGGDRDQETQYF.

The V gene is TRBV20-1, the J gene TRBJ2-5; D gene uncertain. Germline loops: CDR1 DFQATT, CDR2 SNEGSKA (reference sequence). This CDR3 region has 11 residues. The V and J ends lost 6 bases and 3 bases respectively, with 8 bases between them. The CDR3 coding sequence is TGCAGTGCAGAGTCCAAAGAGACCCAGTACTTC. Protein product: CSAESKETQYF.

The V gene is TRBV4-2, the J gene TRBJ2-6; the D is unclear. The CDR3 runs 16 residues. Germline V lookup: CDR1 LGHNA, CDR2 YNFKEQ. The V end was cut by 0 bases, the J end by 10 bases, with 16 bases between. This chain's CDR3 is CASSQDYQEMANVLTF. The DNA of the CDR3 is TGTGCCAGCAGCCAAGATTACCAGGAGATGGCGAACGTCCTGACTTTC.

This clone turned up a few times. The chain uses TRBV7-9 and TRBJ1-3, with D hard to call. The length of the CDR3 is 15 residues. CDR1 and CDR2 from the germline V gene are SEHNR and FQNEAQ (reference sequence). The V gene lost 1 base and the J gene lost 0 bases, with 7 bases spanning the gap. For the CDR3, the DNA is TGTGCCAGCAGCTTAGTACAGAACTCTGGAAACACCATATATTTT. This translates into CASSLVQNSGNTIYF.